This entry features one T cell receptor (beta chain) sequence. No antigen is known for it. The assay was run at deep level. Genomic DNA (from each subset) was split evenly across several immunoSEQ plates. Sequenced by immunoSEQ multiplex PCR; TCRdb stores in-frame clones only, minus some. The sample includes more than 2 million clones, 90% to 95% of them seen just once. Germline V gene lookup returns CDR1 MNHEY and CDR2 SVGAGI. This CDR3 region has 13 residues. Trimming stripped 2 bases from V and 8 bases from J, with 12 bases between. The sample belongs to a study of shared clonotypes between healthy human individuals. Study conclusions and caveats: Naive CD4 clonotypes were shared across several donors at roughly 5.3%. The sampled material consisted only of blood, and tissue repertoires are likely to differ.

Specimen: naive CD4+ T cells sorted from blood. Stated subset: CD45RA+ positively selected. The TCR was taken from a man between 18 and 35 years old in good health. The chain is built from TRBV6-5 and TRBJ1-1; D is ambiguous. CDR3 in amino acids: CASSYGLSGEAFF. In DNA form, the CDR3 reads TGTGCCAGCAGTTACGGGCTTTCGGGGGAAGCTTTCTTT.